This T cell receptor beta chain was identified during a study of blood T cell repertoires in COVID-19. The germline gives CDR1 ENHRY, CDR2 SYGVKD. The V gene end was trimmed by 2 bases and the J gene end by 12 bases; junction bases not matched to a gene: 8. This CDR3 is 13 amino acids long. This table comes from immunoSEQ multiplex PCR, and its TCRdb copy is limited to in-frame clones, with some not included. The data hold roughly 230,000 clones, with 85% observed a single time. This chain links TRBV10-3 with TRBJ2-7, with 9 nucleotides matching TRBD1. The sequence was collected from an older woman with active or convalescent COVID-19. Sequences were obtained from peripheral blood. CDR3 in amino acids: CAISEIDRGAPYF. The CDR3 DNA follows: TGTGCCATCAGTGAGATTGACAGGGGGGCGCCGTACTTC.